This T cell receptor (beta chain) is from a study of blood T cell repertoires in COVID-19. Overall study: The study drew acute and convalescent COVID-19 samples from the United States, Italy and Spain. Sources were T cells, B-cell-depleted T cells, or PBMCs; the material itself was cDNA or gDNA.

In the original workflow: It was from reference gene primer amplification that nucleated cell counts were estimated. This table comes from immunoSEQ multiplex PCR, and its TCRdb copy is limited to in-frame clones, with some not included. V and J calls plus clone size are reproduced from that table; the DNA served to infer D and trimming. The sample includes around 140,000 clones, roughly 82% seen only once; the top ten take about 16%. V lost 0 bases to trimming and J lost 2 bases, with 18 bases between them. Germline V gene lookup returns CDR1 SGDLS and CDR2 YYNGEE. The CDR3 is 17 residues long. The sequence was collected from a human donor with acute or convalescent COVID-19. The donor label of this sample is uncertain. Sequencing input: peripheral blood. The V call is TRBV9, the J call TRBJ2-7; the D gene is possibly TRBD2 (6 bases). CDR3 residues: CASSVAAGGSGPYEQYF. The CDR3 bases are TGTGCCAGCAGCGTAGCCGCCGGGGGTAGCGGCCCCTACGAGCAGTACTTC.